This T cell receptor beta chain was identified in a study of CD8 T cells in ankylosing spondylitis. This clonotype was counted at least ten times. The V gene lost 3 bases and the J gene lost 2 bases, with 7 bases spanning the gap. The CDR3 is made up of 14 amino acids. From germline, CDR1 is LGHNA and CDR2 YSLEER. TCRdb processed the 5' RACE reads anew with MiXCR; each CDR3 protein has one entry. This sample has 45,000 to 60,000 distinct CDR3 sequences, with 6.5% to 9% found just once. Sequences were obtained from blood, either unsorted or a sorted T cell fraction (not recorded which). The J gene is TRBJ2-2, the V gene TRBV4-3; no firm D call. This TCR was sampled from a female donor with ankylosing spondylitis or in good health (not recorded which). The CDR3 region has the DNA TGCGCCAGCAGCCAGGGCCCTAACACCGGGGAGCTGTTTTTT. This gives the protein CASSQGPNTGELFF.